Listed below are T cell receptor beta chains from one sample, sequenced in a study of blood T cell repertoires in COVID-19. The protocol was immunoSEQ multiplex PCR, while the TCRdb copy is restricted to in-frame clones and leaves out a portion. Among around 140,000 clones, roughly 90% were seen once, and the ten largest hold less than 3%. Sequenced input: peripheral blood. Receptors were obtained from a man in his 60s with active or convalescent COVID-19. CDR3s include the opening cysteine and the closing phenylalanine or tryptophan.

CDR3 length	J gene	V gene	CDR3 protein
10	TRBJ1-4	TRBV18	CATKVGKLFF
17	TRBJ2-3	TRBV4-1	CASSQDRAGVGTDTQYF
14	TRBJ2-7	TRBV13	CASSLGRRAYEQYF
15	TRBJ1-4	TRBV5-4	CASSPGRGQREKLFF
16	TRBJ1-6	TRBV11-2	CASSPPGTPYNSPLHF
16	TRBJ1-1	TRBV5-1	CASSMGGATMNTEAFF
16	TRBJ2-7	TRBV15	CATSSSRLAGTYEQYF
15	TRBJ2-5	TRBV7-8	CASSADRGTQETQYF
18	TRBJ2-3	TRBV28	CASSPLAGNARISDTQYF
15	TRBJ2-7	TRBV18	CASSPIPGGSYEQYF
14	TRBJ2-1	TRBV7-3	CASSPTGGVGEQFF
16	TRBJ2-3	TRBV6-2/TRBV6-3	CASSSRGRSGTDTQYF
16	TRBJ1-2	TRBV4-2	CASSQVGSGQAYGYTF
14	TRBJ1-3	TRBV18	CASSQGLSGNTIYF
12	TRBJ1-5	TRBV6-2/TRBV6-3	CASSTTNQPQHF
16	TRBJ2-5	TRBV5-1	CASSLAGNLEQETQYF
14	TRBJ1-6	TRBV6-5	CASSHGGTAPPLHF
13	TRBJ2-7	TRBV28	CASRGHPSYEQYF
16	TRBJ1-1	TRBV10-3	CATNGNTGGRNTEAFF
14	TRBJ2-7	TRBV7-2	CASSRGTALNEQYF
16	TRBJ2-7	TRBV10-3	CAISEVGGQANYEQYF
12	TRBJ2-2	TRBV11-3	CASSLNTGELFF
16	TRBJ2-7	TRBV19	CASSISSTGPLYEQYF
14	TRBJ2-5	TRBV10-3	CAISESSTQETQYF
16	TRBJ1-1	TRBV4-2	CASSLPGLLGDTEAFF
14	TRBJ1-1	TRBV7-2	CASSPQVMNTEAFF
18	TRBJ2-5	TRBV4-2	CASSQDSGQGRGQETQYF
16	TRBJ2-2	TRBV28	CASSRAGQLNTGELFF
14	TRBJ1-2	TRBV5-1	CASSLEGGAGGYTF
13	TRBJ2-3	TRBV18	CASSPGGPDTQYF
13	TRBJ1-1	TRBV5-4	CASSLRGNTEAFF
16	TRBJ2-5	TRBV9	CASSVGSGGPLETQYF
17	TRBJ2-3	TRBV5-4	CASSLGGQRGGTDTQYF
13	TRBJ1-2	TRBV7-9	CASSSVADYGYTF
15	TRBJ2-7	TRBV10-3	CAISEPGQGRSEQYF
15	TRBJ1-2	TRBV6-5	CASSSGQLRSHGYTF
12	TRBJ1-2	TRBV29-1	CSVAREAYGYTF
14	TRBJ1-4	TRBV6-6	CASRPYAANEKLFF
14	TRBJ2-7	TRBV4-2	CASSRGDSPYEQYF
16	TRBJ2-1	TRBV7-3	CASSLGNSGVKGEQFF
15	TRBJ2-1	TRBV3-1/TRBV3-2	CASSPPLAEDNEQFF
12	TRBJ1-6	TRBV19	CASSQQGSPLHF
15	TRBJ2-1	TRBV2	CASSDGTSGGVVEFF
16	TRBJ2-1	TRBV4-1	CASSQATAQGYNEQFF
14	TRBJ1-2	TRBV28	CASRPWGQHYGYTF
15	TRBJ2-3	TRBV18	CASSPFGQGTDTQYF
14	TRBJ1-1	TRBV18	CASSPPFRGWEAFF
15	TRBJ2-7	TRBV7-6	CASSLGASGLYEQYF
15	TRBJ1-2	TRBV28	CASSSSGEGDYGYTF
16	TRBJ1-5	TRBV19	CASSIRAGGSNQPQHF